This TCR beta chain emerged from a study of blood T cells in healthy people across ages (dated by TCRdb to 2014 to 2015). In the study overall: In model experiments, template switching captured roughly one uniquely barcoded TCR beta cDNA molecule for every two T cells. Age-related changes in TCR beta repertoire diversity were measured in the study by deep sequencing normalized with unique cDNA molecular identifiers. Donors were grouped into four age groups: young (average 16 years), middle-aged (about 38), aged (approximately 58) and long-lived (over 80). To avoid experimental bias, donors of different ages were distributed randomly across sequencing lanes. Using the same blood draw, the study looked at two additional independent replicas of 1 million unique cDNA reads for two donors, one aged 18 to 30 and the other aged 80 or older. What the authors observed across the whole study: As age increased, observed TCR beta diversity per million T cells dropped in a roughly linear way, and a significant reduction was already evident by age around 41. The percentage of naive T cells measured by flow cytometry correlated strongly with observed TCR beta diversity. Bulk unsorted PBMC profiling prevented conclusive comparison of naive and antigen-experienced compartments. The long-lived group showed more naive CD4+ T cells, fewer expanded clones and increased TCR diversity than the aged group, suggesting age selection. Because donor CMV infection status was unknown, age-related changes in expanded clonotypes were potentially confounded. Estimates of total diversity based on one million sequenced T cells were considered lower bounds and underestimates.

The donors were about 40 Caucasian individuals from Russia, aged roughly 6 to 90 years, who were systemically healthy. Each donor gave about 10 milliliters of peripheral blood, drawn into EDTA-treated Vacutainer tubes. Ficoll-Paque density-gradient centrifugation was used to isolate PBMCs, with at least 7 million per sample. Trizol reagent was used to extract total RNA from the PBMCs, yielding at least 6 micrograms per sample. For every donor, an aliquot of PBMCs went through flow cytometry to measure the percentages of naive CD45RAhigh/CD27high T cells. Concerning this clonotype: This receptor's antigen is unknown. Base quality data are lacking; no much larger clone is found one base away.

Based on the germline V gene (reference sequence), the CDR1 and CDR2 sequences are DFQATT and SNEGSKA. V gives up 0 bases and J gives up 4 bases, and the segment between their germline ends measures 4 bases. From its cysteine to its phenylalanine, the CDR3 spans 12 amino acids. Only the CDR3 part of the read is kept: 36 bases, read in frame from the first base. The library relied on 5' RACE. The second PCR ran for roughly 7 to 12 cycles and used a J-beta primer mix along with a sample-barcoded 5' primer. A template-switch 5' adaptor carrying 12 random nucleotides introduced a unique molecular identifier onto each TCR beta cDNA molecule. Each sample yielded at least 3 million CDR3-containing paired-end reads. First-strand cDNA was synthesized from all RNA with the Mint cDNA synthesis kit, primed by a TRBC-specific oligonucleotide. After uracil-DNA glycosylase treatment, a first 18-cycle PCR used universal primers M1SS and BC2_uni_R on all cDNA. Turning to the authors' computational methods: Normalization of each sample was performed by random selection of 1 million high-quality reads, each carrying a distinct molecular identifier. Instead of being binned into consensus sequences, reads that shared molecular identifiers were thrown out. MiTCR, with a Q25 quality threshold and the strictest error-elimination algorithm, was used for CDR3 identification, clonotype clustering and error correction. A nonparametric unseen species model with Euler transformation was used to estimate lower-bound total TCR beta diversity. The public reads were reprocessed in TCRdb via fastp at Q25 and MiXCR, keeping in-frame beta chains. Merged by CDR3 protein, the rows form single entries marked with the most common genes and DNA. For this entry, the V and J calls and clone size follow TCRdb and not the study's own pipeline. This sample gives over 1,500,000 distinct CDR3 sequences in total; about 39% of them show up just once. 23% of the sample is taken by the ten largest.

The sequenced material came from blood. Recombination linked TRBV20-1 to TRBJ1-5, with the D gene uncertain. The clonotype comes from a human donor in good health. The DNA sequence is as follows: TGCAGTGCTAGAGACGTAAATCAGCCCCAGCATTTT. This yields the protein CSARDVNQPQHF.